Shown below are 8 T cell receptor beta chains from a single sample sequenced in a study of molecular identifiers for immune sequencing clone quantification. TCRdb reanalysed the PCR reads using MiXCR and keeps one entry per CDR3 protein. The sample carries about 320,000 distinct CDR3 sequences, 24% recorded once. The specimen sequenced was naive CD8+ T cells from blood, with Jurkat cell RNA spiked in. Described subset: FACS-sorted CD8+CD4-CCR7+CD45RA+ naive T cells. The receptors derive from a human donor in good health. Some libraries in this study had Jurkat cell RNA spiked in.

CDR3 region: CASSYSDRGSYEQYF. The CDR3, as DNA: TGTGCCAGCAGTTACTCGGACAGGGGCTCCTACGAGCAGTACTTC. V and J are TRBV6-5 and TRBJ2-7, with 9 bases lining up with TRBD1. Germline CDR1 is MNHEY and CDR2 is SVGAGI. CDR3 size: 15 residues. V was clipped by 0 bases and J by 0 bases; unmatched bases: 0.

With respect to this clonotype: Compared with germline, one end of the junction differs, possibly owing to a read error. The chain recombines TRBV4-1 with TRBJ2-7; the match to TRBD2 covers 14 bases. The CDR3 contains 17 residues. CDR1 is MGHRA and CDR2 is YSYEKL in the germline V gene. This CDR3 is CAGSQGTSGRGGYEQYF. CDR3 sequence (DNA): TGCGCCGGCAGCCAAGGGACTAGCGGGAGAGGTGGGTACGAGCAGTACTTC.

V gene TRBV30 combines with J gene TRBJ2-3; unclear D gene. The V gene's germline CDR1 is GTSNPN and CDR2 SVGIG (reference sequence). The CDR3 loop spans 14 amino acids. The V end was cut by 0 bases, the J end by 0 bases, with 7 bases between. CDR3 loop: CAWSVQTSTDTQYF. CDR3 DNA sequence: TGTGCCTGGAGTGTACAAACTAGCACAGATACGCAGTATTTT.

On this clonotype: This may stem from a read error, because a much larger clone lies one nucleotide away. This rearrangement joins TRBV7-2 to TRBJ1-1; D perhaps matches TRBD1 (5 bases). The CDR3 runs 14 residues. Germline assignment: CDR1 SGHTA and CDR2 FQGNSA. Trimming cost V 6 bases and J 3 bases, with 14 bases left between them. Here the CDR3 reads CASRVMVRDTEAFF. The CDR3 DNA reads TGTGCCAGCAGAGTGATGGTCAGGGACACTGAAGCTTTCTTT.

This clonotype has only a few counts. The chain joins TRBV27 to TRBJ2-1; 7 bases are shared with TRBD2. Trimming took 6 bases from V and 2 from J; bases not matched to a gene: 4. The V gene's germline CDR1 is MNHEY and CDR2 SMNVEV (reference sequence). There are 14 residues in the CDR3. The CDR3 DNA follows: TGTGCCAGCAGCTCGACTAGCCCCTACAATGAGCAGTTCTTC. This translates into CASSSTSPYNEQFF.

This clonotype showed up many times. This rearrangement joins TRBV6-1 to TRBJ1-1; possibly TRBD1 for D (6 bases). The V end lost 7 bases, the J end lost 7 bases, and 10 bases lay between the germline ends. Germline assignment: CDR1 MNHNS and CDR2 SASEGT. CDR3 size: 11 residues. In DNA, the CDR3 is TGTGCCAGCATGGGGGGGCATGAAGCTTTCTTT. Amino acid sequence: CASMGGHEAFF.

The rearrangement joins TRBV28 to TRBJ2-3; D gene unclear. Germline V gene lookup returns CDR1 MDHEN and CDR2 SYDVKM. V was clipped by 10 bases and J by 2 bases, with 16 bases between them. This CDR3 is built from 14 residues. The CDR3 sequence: CATATPTHTDTQYF. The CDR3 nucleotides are TGTGCCACCGCAACCCCCACCCACACAGATACGCAGTATTTT.

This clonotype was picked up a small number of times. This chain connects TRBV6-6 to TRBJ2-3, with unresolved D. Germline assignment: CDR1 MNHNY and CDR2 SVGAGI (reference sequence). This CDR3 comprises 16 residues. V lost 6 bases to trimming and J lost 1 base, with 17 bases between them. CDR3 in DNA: TGTGCCAGCAGCTCAATATCCCTCGGCGGCACAGATACGCAGTATTTT. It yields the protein CASSSISLGGTDTQYF.